Listed below are T cell receptor beta chains from one sample, sequenced in a study of control samples from healthy donors and cancer patients. Profiled with immunoSEQ multiplex PCR; TCRdb holds only in-frame clones, not every one. Of 150,000 to 200,000 clones listed, 85% to 90% are singletons. Sequencing was done on a sample of blood. The source of these receptors is a woman in her 50s in good health. Each CDR3 is given with its conserved first and last residue. D genes are given only for firm matches. Clone size is not always given. Where it is, it says once, few, many or a class for expanded clones.

J gene: TRBJ2-1; clone size: NA; V gene: TRBV6-4; D gene: NA; CDR3 DNA: TGTGCCAGCAGTGACGATCGGCGGCGAACGTTGAACAATGAGCAGTTCTTC; CDR3 protein: CASSDDRRRTLNNEQFF
J gene: TRBJ1-2; clone size: NA; V gene: TRBV28; D gene: TRBD1; CDR3 DNA: TGTGCCAACCCGGGACAGCATTCCACCTTC; CDR3 protein: CANPGQHSTF
J gene: TRBJ2-7; clone size: NA; V gene: TRBV11-3; D gene: NA; CDR3 DNA: TGTGCCAGCAGCTTAGTCTCGGGCGAGCAGTACTTC; CDR3 protein: CASSLVSGEQYF
J gene: TRBJ1-6; clone size: NA; V gene: TRBV6-1; D gene: NA; CDR3 DNA: TGTGCCAGCAGTGAAGTAGGGACACTGAATTCACCCCTCCACTTT; CDR3 protein: CASSEVGTLNSPLHF
J gene: TRBJ2-1; clone size: NA; V gene: TRBV6-1; D gene: TRBD2; CDR3 DNA: TGTGCCAGCAGGGAAGGACTAGCGTACAATGAGCAGTTCTTC; CDR3 protein: CASREGLAYNEQFF
J gene: TRBJ2-1; clone size: NA; V gene: TRBV10-3; D gene: TRBD2; CDR3 DNA: TGTGCCATCAGTTCCGGGACTAGCGGATACAATGAGCAGTTCTTC; CDR3 protein: CAISSGTSGYNEQFF
J gene: TRBJ1-1; clone size: NA; V gene: TRBV7-8; D gene: NA; CDR3 DNA: TGTGCCAGCAGCGCCCAGGGGAACACTGAAGCTTTCTTT; CDR3 protein: CASSAQGNTEAFF
J gene: TRBJ1-2; clone size: NA; V gene: TRBV28; D gene: NA; CDR3 DNA: TGTGCCAGCAGTTTGATGGAATATGGCTACACCTTC; CDR3 protein: CASSLMEYGYTF
J gene: TRBJ2-5; clone size: NA; V gene: TRBV24-1; D gene: TRBD1; CDR3 DNA: TGTGCCACCAGTCCCGGACAGGGCGGGCGCAAGACCCAGTACTTC; CDR3 protein: CATSPGQGGRKTQYF
J gene: TRBJ1-2; clone size: NA; V gene: TRBV3-1/TRBV3-2; D gene: NA; CDR3 DNA: TGTGCCAGCAGCCATAGGGCCTCAGCTAACTATGGCTACACCTTC; CDR3 protein: CASSHRASANYGYTF
J gene: TRBJ2-7; clone size: few; V gene: TRBV11-2; D gene: NA; CDR3 DNA: TGTGCCAGCAGCTCCGGGGCCTCCTACGAGCAGTACTTC; CDR3 protein: CASSSGASYEQYF
J gene: TRBJ1-5; clone size: NA; V gene: TRBV5-6; D gene: NA; CDR3 DNA: TGTGCCAGCACAAAACTTGACAGACAAGGACAGCCCCAGCATTTT; CDR3 protein: CASTKLDRQGQPQHF
J gene: TRBJ2-3; clone size: NA; V gene: TRBV5-1; D gene: NA; CDR3 DNA: TGCGCCAGCAGCTTGGTTAACGGGAGTCCCGATACGCAGTATTTT; CDR3 protein: CASSLVNGSPDTQYF
J gene: TRBJ1-4; clone size: NA; V gene: TRBV6-1; D gene: NA; CDR3 DNA: TGTGCCAGCAGTGAGGGGGCAGTGGTTGAAAAACTGTTTTTT; CDR3 protein: CASSEGAVVEKLFF
J gene: TRBJ1-2; clone size: NA; V gene: TRBV6-5; D gene: TRBD1; CDR3 DNA: TGTGCCAGCAGTACCGGACAGGGATTTAATTATGGCTACACCTTC; CDR3 protein: CASSTGQGFNYGYTF
J gene: TRBJ2-1; clone size: NA; V gene: TRBV7-2; D gene: NA; CDR3 DNA: TGTGCCAGCAGCTTTTCGACGGGAAACAATGAGCAGTTCTTC; CDR3 protein: CASSFSTGNNEQFF
J gene: TRBJ1-4; clone size: NA; V gene: TRBV2; D gene: NA; CDR3 DNA: TGTGCCAGCACCGGGACGGCCGAAAAACTGTTTTTT; CDR3 protein: CASTGTAEKLFF
J gene: TRBJ1-6; clone size: NA; V gene: TRBV6-4; D gene: NA; CDR3 DNA: TGTGCCAGCAGTGAAAAAACAGGCGGGAATTCACCCCTCCACTTT; CDR3 protein: CASSEKTGGNSPLHF
J gene: TRBJ1-5; clone size: NA; V gene: TRBV15; D gene: TRBD1; CDR3 DNA: TGTGCCACCAGTCCAACAGGGGATCAGCCCCAGCATTTT; CDR3 protein: CATSPTGDQPQHF
J gene: TRBJ2-3; clone size: few; V gene: TRBV2; D gene: NA; CDR3 DNA: TGTGCCAGCAGGGCTAGGACAACCAGAGATACGCAGTATTTT; CDR3 protein: CASRARTTRDTQYF
J gene: TRBJ2-1; clone size: NA; V gene: TRBV28; D gene: TRBD2; CDR3 DNA: TGTGCCAGCAGTTCCTCCAGAGCGGGGAGCTCCTACAATGAGCAGTTCTTC; CDR3 protein: CASSSSRAGSSYNEQFF
J gene: TRBJ1-1; clone size: NA; V gene: TRBV10-3; D gene: NA; CDR3 DNA: TGTGCCATCAGTGAATTGCAGACAAACACTGAAGCTTTCTTT; CDR3 protein: CAISELQTNTEAFF
J gene: TRBJ2-1; clone size: NA; V gene: TRBV6-5; D gene: TRBD2; CDR3 DNA: TGTGCCAGCAGTTACACCCTAGCGGGGGACCACAATGAGCAGTTCTTC; CDR3 protein: CASSYTLAGDHNEQFF
J gene: TRBJ2-3; clone size: NA; V gene: TRBV6-5; D gene: NA; CDR3 DNA: TGTGCCAGCAGTTACTCGCAGAACACAGATACGCAGTATTTT; CDR3 protein: CASSYSQNTDTQYF
J gene: TRBJ2-4; clone size: NA; V gene: TRBV19; D gene: NA; CDR3 DNA: TGTGCCAGTAGTATAGGTCCGGGGATCGTTCAGTACTTC; CDR3 protein: CASSIGPGIVQYF
J gene: TRBJ2-1; clone size: NA; V gene: TRBV4-3; D gene: NA; CDR3 DNA: TGCGCCAGCAGCCAAGATCGGCGCTACAATGAGCAGTTCTTC; CDR3 protein: CASSQDRRYNEQFF
J gene: TRBJ1-4; clone size: NA; V gene: TRBV2; D gene: NA; CDR3 DNA: TGTGCCAGCAGTATGGGGGAAAAACTGTTTTTT; CDR3 protein: CASSMGEKLFF